This is a list of T cell receptor beta chains from one sample in a study of technical replicates of blood from a handful of donors. Profiling relied on immunoSEQ multiplex PCR, and the TCRdb table lists in-frame clones only, not all of them. The sample lists about 83,000 clones, more than 90% occurring once. Input material: T cells isolated from PBMCs. These TCRs come from a human donor in good health. CDR3s include the opening cysteine and the closing phenylalanine or tryptophan. D genes are given only for firm matches. The size entry is marked missing in some rows and otherwise reads once, few, many or a size class.

d_gene,v_gene,j_gene,abundance,CDR3aa,CDR3nt
TRBD1,TRBV5-1,TRBJ1-5,few,CASSFGPYTGGIQGSNQPQHF,TGCGCCAGCAGCTTCGGTCCTTATACAGGGGGAATACAGGGTAGCAATCAGCCCCAGCATTTT
NA,TRBV1,TRBJ2-1,NA,CTSSHPKVGTGENEQFF,TGCACCAGCAGCCATCCAAAGGTCGGGACAGGGGAAAATGAGCAGTTCTTC
NA,TRBV30,TRBJ2-5,NA,CAWSVPAGTQYF,TGTGCCTGGAGTGTACCTGCAGGGACCCAGTACTTC
TRBD2,TRBV18,TRBJ2-2,NA,CASSPRLAANTGELFF,TGTGCCAGCTCACCGAGACTAGCGGCGAACACCGGGGAGCTGTTTTTT
NA,TRBV4-1,TRBJ2-5,NA,CASSQLFLYETQYF,TGCGCCAGCAGCCAACTATTCCTTTATGAGACCCAGTACTTC
NA,TRBV5-6,TRBJ1-1,NA,CASSLGANTEAFF,TGTGCCAGCAGCTTGGGGGCTAACACTGAAGCTTTCTTT
TRBD1,TRBV28,TRBJ2-2,NA,CASSRGLTTGELFF,TGTGCCAGCAGCAGGGGGTTGACCACCGGGGAGCTGTTTTTT
NA,TRBV5-1,TRBJ2-3,once,CASSVIPGTDTQYF,TGCGCCAGCAGCGTAATTCCCGGCACAGATACGCAGTATTTT
TRBD2,TRBV14,TRBJ2-7,once,CASSQELAGVYEQYF,TGTGCCAGCAGCCAAGAACTAGCGGGAGTCTACGAGCAGTACTTC
NA,TRBV19,TRBJ2-1,NA,CASKVGGVSYNEQFF,TGTGCCAGTAAGGTCGGCGGGGTATCCTACAATGAGCAGTTCTTC
TRBD2,TRBV29-1,TRBJ2-3,NA,CSVLSGGTDTQYF,TGCAGCGTCCTTAGCGGGGGCACAGATACGCAGTATTTT
TRBD1,TRBV18,TRBJ1-5,NA,CASSPGGGDQPQHF,TGTGCCAGCTCCCCAGGGGGGGGTGATCAGCCCCAGCATTTT
NA,TRBV9,TRBJ2-1,NA,CASSLEGDSYNEQFF,TGTGCCAGCAGCCTGGAGGGTGACTCCTACAATGAGCAGTTCTTC
TRBD1,TRBV6-1,TRBJ2-2,NA,CASSRQGGTGELFF,TGTGCCAGCAGTCGACAGGGGGGCACCGGGGAGCTGTTTTTT
NA,TRBV28,TRBJ2-7,NA,CAASMKYEQYF,TGTGCCGCCTCTATGAAGTACGAGCAGTACTTC
TRBD2,TRBV7-9,TRBJ2-2,NA,CASSLGSGVNTGELFF,TGTGCCAGCAGCTTAGGAAGCGGGGTGAACACCGGGGAGCTGTTTTTT
TRBD1,TRBV6-5,TRBJ2-3,NA,CASSLQGATDTQYF,TGTGCCAGCAGCCTACAGGGGGCAACAGATACGCAGTATTTT
NA,TRBV25-1,TRBJ2-7,NA,CASSGGHLSSYEQYF,TGTGCCAGCAGTGGGGGACACTTGAGCTCCTACGAGCAGTACTTC
TRBD1,TRBV2,TRBJ2-2,few,CAGEPGTGRAGELFF,TGTGCCGGGGAGCCCGGGACAGGGCGCGCCGGGGAGCTGTTTTTT
NA,TRBV9,TRBJ1-5,NA,CASSVGRGNQPQHF,TGTGCCAGCAGCGTAGGACGGGGAAATCAGCCCCAGCATTTT
TRBD1,TRBV7-2,TRBJ2-7,NA,CASNRDRREYEQYF,TGTGCCAGCAACCGGGACAGGAGGGAGTACGAGCAGTACTTC
NA,TRBV5-1,TRBJ2-7,NA,CASSFGLGYEQYF,TGCGCCAGCAGCTTCGGGTTGGGCTACGAGCAGTACTTC
NA,TRBV2,TRBJ1-1,NA,CASSGRTENTEALRTENTEAFF,TGTGCCAGCAGTGGACGGACAGAGAACACTGAAGCCCTAAGGACAGAGAACACTGAAGCTTTCTTT
TRBD2,TRBV5-1,TRBJ2-7,NA,CASSLGGGGRAYEQYF,TGCGCCAGCAGCCTTGGAGGCGGCGGGAGAGCCTACGAGCAGTACTTC
NA,TRBV4-1,TRBJ2-7,NA,CASSPQKGVLYEQYF,TGCGCCAGCAGCCCACAAAAGGGGGTTCTGTACGAGCAGTACTTC
TRBD2,TRBV11-3,TRBJ2-7,NA,CASSPGEGEGSYEQYF,TGTGCCAGCAGCCCTGGGGAGGGAGAAGGCTCCTACGAGCAGTACTTC
NA,TRBV30,TRBJ2-1,NA,CAWSGAASYNEQFF,TGTGCCTGGAGTGGCGCGGCCTCCTACAATGAGCAGTTCTTC
TRBD2,TRBV18,TRBJ2-7,NA,CASSTTSGRGSYEQYF,TGTGCCAGCTCAACGACTAGCGGGAGGGGATCCTACGAGCAGTACTTC
NA,TRBV7-9,TRBJ2-4,NA,CASSLHRGSEDIQYF,TGTGCCAGCAGCTTACATCGGGGTTCTGAGGACATTCAGTACTTC
TRBD2,TRBV18,TRBJ2-7,NA,CASSATPRLAGLYEQYF,TGTGCCAGCTCAGCCACCCCTAGACTAGCGGGTTTATACGAGCAGTACTTC
NA,TRBV29-1,TRBJ1-2,NA,CSVESGFGRYGYTF,TGCAGCGTTGAGTCAGGGTTCGGAAGGTATGGCTACACCTTC
TRBD2,TRBV15,TRBJ2-1,once,CATRAGGFLYEQFF,TGTGCCACCAGGGCGGGGGGTTTTCTTTATGAGCAGTTCTTC
TRBD2,TRBV29-1,TRBJ2-7,NA,CSAIAGLSYEQYF,TGCAGCGCCATAGCGGGACTCTCCTACGAGCAGTACTTC
NA,TRBV6-1,TRBJ2-1,NA,CASGALLGNEQFF,TGTGCCAGCGGGGCACTCTTGGGCAATGAGCAGTTCTTC
NA,TRBV5-1,TRBJ2-3,NA,CASSLGLGTPLKDTQYF,TGCGCCAGCAGCTTAGGACTGGGGACTCCCCTGAAAGATACGCAGTATTTT
TRBD1,TRBV25-1,TRBJ1-1,NA,CASSEERGRAFF,TGTGCCAGCAGTGAAGAAAGGGGGCGGGCTTTCTTT
NA,TRBV20-1,TRBJ2-7,NA,CSARDTYEQYF,TGCAGTGCTAGGGACACATACGAGCAGTACTTC
NA,TRBV19,TRBJ1-1,NA,CASSMRGVNTEAFF,TGTGCCAGTAGTATGCGGGGGGTGAACACTGAAGCTTTCTTT
NA,TRBV30,TRBJ1-2,NA,CAWSDLLRGYYGYTF,TGTGCCTGGAGTGATCTGTTAAGGGGGTACTATGGCTACACCTTC
NA,TRBV6-1,TRBJ2-7,NA,CATSTQASSYEQYF,TGTGCCACCTCCACGCAGGCGAGCTCCTACGAGCAGTACTTC
NA,TRBV13,TRBJ1-2,NA,CASSLGVFARGINYGYTF,TGTGCCAGCAGCTTAGGTGTGTTCGCCCGAGGAATTAACTATGGCTACACCTTC
NA,TRBV15,TRBJ2-1,NA,CATSRDLGQGYNEQFF,TGTGCCACCAGCAGAGATCTGGGCCAGGGTTACAATGAGCAGTTCTTC